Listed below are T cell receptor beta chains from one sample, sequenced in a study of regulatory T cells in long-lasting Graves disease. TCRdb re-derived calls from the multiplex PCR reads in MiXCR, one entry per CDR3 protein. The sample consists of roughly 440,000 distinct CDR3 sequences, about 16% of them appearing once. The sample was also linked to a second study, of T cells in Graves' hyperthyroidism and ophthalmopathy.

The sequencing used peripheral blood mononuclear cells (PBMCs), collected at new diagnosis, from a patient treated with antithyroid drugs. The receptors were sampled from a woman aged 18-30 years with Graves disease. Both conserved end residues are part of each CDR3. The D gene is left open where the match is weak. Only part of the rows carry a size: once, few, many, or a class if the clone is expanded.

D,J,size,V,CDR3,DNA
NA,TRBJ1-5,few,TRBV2,CASMRDQPQHF,TGTGCCAGCATGAGAGATCAGCCCCAGCATTTT
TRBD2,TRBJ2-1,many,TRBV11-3,CASSRRLAGGIDEQFF,TGTGCCAGCAGCAGACGACTAGCGGGAGGTATAGATGAGCAGTTCTTC
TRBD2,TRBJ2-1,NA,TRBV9,CASSNRLAGHNNEQFF,TGTGCCAGCAGCAACCGACTAGCGGGACATAACAATGAGCAGTTCTTC
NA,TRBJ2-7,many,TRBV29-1,CSVEEWDGSSYEQYF,TGCAGCGTTGAAGAGTGGGACGGAAGCTCCTACGAGCAGTACTTC
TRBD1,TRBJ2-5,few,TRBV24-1,CATSDLTGQGQETQYF,TGTGCCACCAGTGATTTAACGGGACAGGGCCAAGAGACCCAGTACTTC
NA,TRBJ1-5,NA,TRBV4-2,CASGGGVSNQPQHF,TGTGCCAGCGGCGGGGGGGTTAGCAATCAGCCCCAGCATTTT
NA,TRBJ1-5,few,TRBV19,CASTRVGAHQPQHF,TGTGCCAGTACCAGGGTGGGGGCTCATCAGCCCCAGCATTTT
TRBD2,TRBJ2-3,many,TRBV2,CASGVAGVPLEQYF,TGTGCCAGCGGGGTTGCGGGAGTCCCCCTAGAGCAGTATTTT
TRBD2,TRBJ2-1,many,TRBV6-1,CASSLGLAEGIGQFF,TGTGCCAGCAGCCTGGGACTAGCGGAGGGTATTGGGCAGTTCTTC
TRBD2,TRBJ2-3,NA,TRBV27,CASSKTSGGTLRGVTQYF,TGTGCCAGCAGCAAGACTAGCGGGGGTACCCTCAGGGGGGTTACGCAGTATTTT
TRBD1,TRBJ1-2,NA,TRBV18,CASSPGDRASGYTF,TGTGCCAGCTCACCCGGGGACAGAGCTTCTGGCTACACCTTC
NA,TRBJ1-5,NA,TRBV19,CASRAGVYSNQPQHF,TGTGCCAGTAGGGCAGGGGTCTATAGCAATCAGCCCCAGCATTTT
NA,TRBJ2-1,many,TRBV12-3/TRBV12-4,CASSLVTGGEQFF,TGTGCCAGCAGTTTAGTGACAGGAGGGGAGCAGTTCTTC
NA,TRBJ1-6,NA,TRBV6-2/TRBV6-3,CASSYNSPLHF,TGTGCCAGCAGTTATAATTCACCCCTCCACTTT
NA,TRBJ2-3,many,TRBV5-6,CASSPVTTDTQYF,TGTGCCAGCAGCCCGGTTACCACAGATACGCAGTATTTT
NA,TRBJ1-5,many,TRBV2,CASRPTIGQQRHF,TGTGCCAGCAGACCAACGATAGGACAACAGCGGCATTTT
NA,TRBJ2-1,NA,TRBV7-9,CASSLALVEQFF,TGTGCCAGCAGCTTAGCGCTAGTTGAGCAGTTCTTC
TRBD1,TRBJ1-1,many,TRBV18,CASSPRQGSSTEAFF,TGTGCCAGCTCACCGCGACAGGGTTCGAGCACTGAAGCTTTCTTT
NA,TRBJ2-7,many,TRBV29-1,CSVSPRESSLGEQYF,TGCAGCGTTTCACCCAGGGAATCCTCCCTCGGCGAGCAGTACTTC
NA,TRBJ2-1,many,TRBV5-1,CASSLLGGTGVEQFF,TGCGCCAGCAGCTTGCTCGGCGGGACTGGAGTTGAGCAGTTCTTC
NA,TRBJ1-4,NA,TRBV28,CASSLRGTDEKLFF,TGTGCCAGCAGTTTAAGGGGTACGGATGAAAAACTGTTTTTT
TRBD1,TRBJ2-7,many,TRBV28,CASSPLGQTYEQYF,TGTGCCAGCAGTCCCTTGGGACAGACCTACGAGCAGTACTTC
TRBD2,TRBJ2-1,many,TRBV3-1,CASSQETSGAPGYEQFF,TGTGCCAGCAGCCAAGAGACTAGCGGGGCCCCAGGCTATGAGCAGTTCTTC
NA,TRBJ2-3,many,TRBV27,CASRRMWDGDTQYF,TGTGCCAGCAGACGGATGTGGGACGGAGATACGCAGTATTTT
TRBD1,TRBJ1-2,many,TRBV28,CASRGRITGGRGYGYTF,TGTGCCAGCAGAGGAAGGATAACAGGGGGCCGGGGCTATGGCTACACCTTC
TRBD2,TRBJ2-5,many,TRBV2,CASSEPLGTSGRETQYF,TGTGCCAGCTCGGAGCCTTTGGGGACTAGCGGGAGAGAGACCCAGTACTTC
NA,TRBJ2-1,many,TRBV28,CASTRRSWGDNEQFF,TGTGCCAGCACCCGAAGGAGTTGGGGGGACAATGAGCAGTTCTTC
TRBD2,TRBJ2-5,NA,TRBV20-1,CSARDLTGLAGLQETQYF,TGCAGTGCTAGAGATCTCACAGGACTAGCGGGGCTCCAAGAGACCCAGTACTTC
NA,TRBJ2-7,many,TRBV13,CASSQDSSYEQYF,TGTGCCAGCAGCCAAGACTCTTCCTACGAGCAGTACTTC
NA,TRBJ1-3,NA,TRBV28,CASNTQSLRNTIYF,TGTGCCAGCAACACCCAGAGCCTACGAAACACCATATATTTT
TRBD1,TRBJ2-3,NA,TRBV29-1,CSVRPLDRGNTDTQYF,TGCAGCGTACGCCCCCTGGACAGGGGAAACACAGATACGCAGTATTTT
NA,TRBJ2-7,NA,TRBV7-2,CASSHGGDRAHEQYF,TGCGCCAGCAGCCACGGGGGGGACAGGGCCCACGAGCAGTACTTC
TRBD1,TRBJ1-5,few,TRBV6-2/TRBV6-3,CTSSRDRAQPQHF,TGTACCAGCAGTCGGGACAGGGCTCAGCCCCAGCATTTT
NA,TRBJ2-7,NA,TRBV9,CASSVEDRVDEQYF,TGTGCCAGCAGCGTAGAGGACAGAGTTGACGAGCAGTACTTC
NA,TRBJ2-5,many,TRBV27,CASSPTLPRRKETQYF,TGTGCCAGCAGTCCCACCCTTCCGCGGCGCAAAGAGACCCAGTACTTC
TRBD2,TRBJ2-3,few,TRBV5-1,CASSLVLAGAGNTQYF,TGCGCCAGCAGCTTGGTGCTAGCGGGAGCCGGGAATACGCAGTATTTT
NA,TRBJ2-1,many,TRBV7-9,CASSNLAFEQFF,TGTGCCAGCAGCAACCTAGCTTTTGAGCAGTTCTTC